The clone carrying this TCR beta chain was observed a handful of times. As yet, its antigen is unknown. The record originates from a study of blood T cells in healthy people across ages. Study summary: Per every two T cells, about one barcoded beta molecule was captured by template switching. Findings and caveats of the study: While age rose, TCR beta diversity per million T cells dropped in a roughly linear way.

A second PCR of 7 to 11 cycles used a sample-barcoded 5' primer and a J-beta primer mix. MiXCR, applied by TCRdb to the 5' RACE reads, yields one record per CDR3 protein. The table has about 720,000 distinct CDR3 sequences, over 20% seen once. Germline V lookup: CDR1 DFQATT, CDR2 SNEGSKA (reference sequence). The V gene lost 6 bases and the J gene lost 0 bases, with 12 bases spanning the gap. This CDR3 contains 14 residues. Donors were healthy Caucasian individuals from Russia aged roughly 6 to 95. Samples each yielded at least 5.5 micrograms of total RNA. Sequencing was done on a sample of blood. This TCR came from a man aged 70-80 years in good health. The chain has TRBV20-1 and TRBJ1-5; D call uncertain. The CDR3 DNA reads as TGCAGTGCGGGGAGATTCGGTAGCAATCAGCCCCAGCATTTT. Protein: CSAGRFGSNQPQHF.